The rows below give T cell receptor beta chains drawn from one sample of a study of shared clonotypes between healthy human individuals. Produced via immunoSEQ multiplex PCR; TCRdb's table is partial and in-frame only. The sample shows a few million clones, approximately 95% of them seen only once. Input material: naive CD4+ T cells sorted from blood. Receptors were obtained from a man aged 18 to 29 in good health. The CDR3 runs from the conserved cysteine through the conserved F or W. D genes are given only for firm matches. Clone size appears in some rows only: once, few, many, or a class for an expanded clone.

CDR3 protein: CASSEPLAADTQYF
CDR3 DNA: TGTGCCAGCAGTGAACCCTTAGCCGCAGATACGCAGTATTTT
V gene: TRBV25-1
clone size: .
J gene: TRBJ2-3
D gene: .

CDR3 protein: CATSRGVTETQYF
CDR3 DNA: TGTGCCACCAGCAGAGGGGTTACTGAGACCCAGTACTTC
V gene: TRBV15
clone size: .
J gene: TRBJ2-5
D gene: .

CDR3 protein: CASRRFHIKTGNGEKLFF
CDR3 DNA: TGTGCCAGTAGGAGGTTTCATATTAAAACAGGGAACGGTGAAAAACTGTTTTTT
V gene: TRBV19
clone size: once
J gene: TRBJ1-4
D gene: .

CDR3 protein: CASSLGGVNTEAFF
CDR3 DNA: TGTGCCAGCAGCTTGGGGGGTGTCAACACTGAAGCTTTCTTT
V gene: TRBV5-4
clone size: .
J gene: TRBJ1-1
D gene: .

CDR3 protein: CASSEAGPVSGNTIYF
CDR3 DNA: TGTGCCAGCAGTGAAGCCGGGCCAGTCTCTGGAAACACCATATATTTT
V gene: TRBV6-1
clone size: once
J gene: TRBJ1-3
D gene: .

CDR3 protein: CASTELNTEAFF
CDR3 DNA: TGTGCCAGCACCGAATTGAACACTGAAGCTTTCTTT
V gene: TRBV7-9
clone size: .
J gene: TRBJ1-1
D gene: .

CDR3 protein: CAISRTANTEAFF
CDR3 DNA: TGTGCCATCAGCAGGACGGCGAACACTGAAGCTTTCTTT
V gene: TRBV10-3
clone size: once
J gene: TRBJ1-1
D gene: .

CDR3 protein: CAWSGGAHAETQYF
CDR3 DNA: TGTGCCTGGAGTGGGGGGGCCCACGCAGAGACCCAGTACTTC
V gene: TRBV30
clone size: once
J gene: TRBJ2-5
D gene: .

CDR3 protein: CASSLEHSTDTQYF
CDR3 DNA: TGCGCCAGCAGCTTGGAGCACAGCACAGATACACAGTATTTT
V gene: TRBV5-1
clone size: .
J gene: TRBJ2-3
D gene: .

CDR3 protein: CASSQDNGPAGNYEQYF
CDR3 DNA: TGCGCCAGCAGCCAAGATAATGGGCCGGCCGGTAACTACGAGCAGTACTTC
V gene: TRBV4-1
clone size: once
J gene: TRBJ2-7
D gene: .

CDR3 protein: CASTRDGTGGEKLFF
CDR3 DNA: TGTGCCAGCACCCGAGACGGGACAGGGGGTGAAAAACTGTTTTTT
V gene: TRBV9
clone size: .
J gene: TRBJ1-4
D gene: TRBD1

CDR3 protein: CASPNGTGASEQYF
CDR3 DNA: TGCGCCAGCCCAAACGGGACAGGGGCAAGCGAGCAGTACTTC
V gene: TRBV5-1
clone size: once
J gene: TRBJ2-7
D gene: TRBD1

CDR3 protein: CASSPLTVRGYTF
CDR3 DNA: TGTGCCAGCAGCCCTCTGACAGTTCGTGGCTACACCTTC
V gene: TRBV7-9
clone size: .
J gene: TRBJ1-2
D gene: .

CDR3 protein: CASTREGEKLFF
CDR3 DNA: TGCGCCAGCACCCGGGAGGGTGAAAAACTGTTTTTT
V gene: TRBV5-1
clone size: .
J gene: TRBJ1-4
D gene: .

CDR3 protein: CASSRESGNTIYF
CDR3 DNA: TGTGCCAGCAGCAGGGAGTCTGGAAACACCATATATTTT
V gene: TRBV2
clone size: .
J gene: TRBJ1-3
D gene: .

CDR3 protein: CASTPSRGPLGEQFF
CDR3 DNA: TGTGCCAGCACCCCATCCAGGGGCCCTCTGGGGGAGCAGTTCTTC
V gene: TRBV7-9
clone size: .
J gene: TRBJ2-1
D gene: .

CDR3 protein: CASNQQGAAGNTIYF
CDR3 DNA: TGTGCCAGCAACCAGCAGGGGGCTGCTGGAAACACCATATATTTT
V gene: TRBV5-8
clone size: .
J gene: TRBJ1-3
D gene: TRBD1

CDR3 protein: CASSPGAGDTEAFF
CDR3 DNA: TGTGCCAGCTCACCGGGGGCGGGAGACACTGAAGCTTTCTTT
V gene: TRBV18
clone size: once
J gene: TRBJ1-1
D gene: .

CDR3 protein: CASSLVGETQYF
CDR3 DNA: TGTGCCAGCAGCTTAGTGGGGGAGACCCAGTACTTC
V gene: TRBV11-2
clone size: .
J gene: TRBJ2-5
D gene: .

CDR3 protein: CASSPLTWDTQYF
CDR3 DNA: TGCGCCAGCAGCCCCCTGACCTGGGATACGCAGTATTTT
V gene: TRBV5-1
clone size: .
J gene: TRBJ2-3
D gene: .

CDR3 protein: CAWGNSNTEAFF
CDR3 DNA: TGTGCCTGGGGAAACTCGAACACTGAAGCTTTCTTT
V gene: TRBV30
clone size: .
J gene: TRBJ1-1
D gene: .

CDR3 protein: CASSIGLYTGELFF
CDR3 DNA: TGTGCCAGTAGTATAGGACTGTACACCGGGGAGCTGTTTTTT
V gene: TRBV19
clone size: .
J gene: TRBJ2-2
D gene: .

CDR3 protein: CASSTGRDQPQHF
CDR3 DNA: TGTGCCAGTAGTACAGGCCGAGATCAGCCCCAGCATTTT
V gene: TRBV19
clone size: .
J gene: TRBJ1-5
D gene: .

CDR3 protein: CAWRPGTSGFNEQFF
CDR3 DNA: TGTGCCTGGAGGCCCGGGACTAGCGGGTTCAATGAGCAGTTCTTC
V gene: TRBV30
clone size: .
J gene: TRBJ2-1
D gene: TRBD2

CDR3 protein: CASTPSWRGRSTDTQYF
CDR3 DNA: TGTGCCAGCACACCTTCTTGGAGGGGGAGATCCACAGATACGCAGTATTTT
V gene: TRBV28
clone size: once
J gene: TRBJ2-3
D gene: .

CDR3 protein: CASSPPSLVATPDTQYF
CDR3 DNA: TGTGCCAGCTCACCACCTTCACTAGTGGCCACCCCAGATACGCAGTATTTT
V gene: TRBV18
clone size: .
J gene: TRBJ2-3
D gene: .

CDR3 protein: CASRPGAESNSPLHF
CDR3 DNA: TGTGCCAGCAGACCGGGGGCAGAGTCCAATTCACCCCTCCACTTT
V gene: TRBV5-8
clone size: .
J gene: TRBJ1-6
D gene: .

CDR3 protein: CASFPRGLAYNEQFF
CDR3 DNA: TGTGCCAGCTTCCCCAGGGGACTTGCCTACAATGAGCAGTTCTTC
V gene: TRBV5-6
clone size: .
J gene: TRBJ2-1
D gene: .

CDR3 protein: CASSVEGKGPLDF
CDR3 DNA: TGTGCCAGCAGCGTAGAGGGGAAAGGGCCCTTGGACTTC
V gene: TRBV9
clone size: .
J gene: TRBJ2-7
D gene: .

CDR3 protein: CASSLHRGYEQYF
CDR3 DNA: TGTGCCAGCAGCTTACACAGGGGCTACGAGCAGTACTTC
V gene: TRBV11-2
clone size: .
J gene: TRBJ2-7
D gene: TRBD1

CDR3 protein: CAIRPSQGYTF
CDR3 DNA: TGTGCCATCAGACCCTCACAAGGCTACACCTTC
V gene: TRBV10-3
clone size: .
J gene: TRBJ1-2
D gene: .

CDR3 protein: CASKGRDTPYEQYF
CDR3 DNA: TGTGCCAGCAAAGGAAGGGACACCCCCTACGAGCAGTACTTC
V gene: TRBV6-5
clone size: .
J gene: TRBJ2-7
D gene: .

CDR3 protein: CASGWDGRIQYF
CDR3 DNA: TGTGCCAGCGGGTGGGACGGCCGGATTCAGTACTTC
V gene: TRBV28
clone size: .
J gene: TRBJ2-4
D gene: .